This passage covers 22 T cell receptor beta chains from one sample sequenced in a study of identifying expanded T cells in peripheral blood. The assay was immunoSEQ multiplex PCR, and TCRdb's table has in-frame clones only and misses some. The data hold more than 45,000 clones, with approximately 89% observed a single time. Sequencing was done on a sample of blood. These receptors were obtained from a person aged 18 to 75 in good health.

The chain carries TRBV30 and TRBJ2-3; TRBD2 aligns across 8 bases. Germline values: CDR1 GTSNPN, CDR2 SVGIG (reference sequence). The CDR3 spans 14 residues. The V gene end was trimmed by 4 bases and the J gene end by 0 bases; junction bases not matched to a gene: 3. The CDR3 region has the DNA TGTGCCTGGACGGGGGGGACTAGCACAGATACGCAGTATTTT. It encodes CAWTGGTSTDTQYF. The full variable domain, its missing parts supplied by reference TRBV30 and TRBJ2-3, is SQTIHQWPATLVQPVGSPLSLECTVEGTSNPNLYWYRQAAGRGLQLLFYSVGIGQISSEVPQNLSASRPQDRQFILSSKKLLLSDSGFYLCAWTGGTSTDTQYFGPGTRLTVL.

The gene calls are TRBV19 and TRBJ1-1; D is possibly TRBD1 (6 bases). The germline V and J ends were trimmed by 5 bases and 1 base, with 17 bases remaining between them. Germline lookup yields CDR1 LNHDA and CDR2 SQIVND (reference sequence). The CDR3 sequence is 16 residues long. Written as DNA, the CDR3 is TGTGCCAGTAGTGCCATAACCGGGACACGGAACACTGAAGCTTTCTTT. It encodes CASSAITGTRNTEAFF.

The V call is TRBV7-9, the J call TRBJ2-3, with 8 bases aligning to TRBD1. Germline CDR1 reads SEHNR; CDR2 reads FQNEAQ (reference sequence). The CDR3 runs to 15 residues. The trim removed 2 bases at V and 5 bases at J, leaving 6 bases unmatched. The CDR3 DNA is TGTGCCAGCAGCTTAACAGGGGGTTGGGAAGATACGCAGTATTTT. It codes for CASSLTGGWEDTQYF.

Here the CDR3 reads CASRGLAGTGELFF. Here the CDR3 DNA reads TGTGCCAGCAGGGGACTTGCCGGCACCGGGGAGCTGTTTTTT. V is TRBV27 and J is TRBJ2-2; D is perhaps TRBD2 (6 bases). Trimming left V 6 bases short and J 4 bases short, with 12 bases between. CDR1 is MNHEY and CDR2 is SMNVEV in the germline V gene (reference sequence). This CDR3 region has 14 residues.

The rearrangement joins TRBV7-2 to TRBJ1-3; D unclear. The CDR3 loop spans 12 amino acids. The ends were cut back, 5 bases at V and 3 bases at J, with 5 bases in the middle. Germline values: CDR1 SGHTA, CDR2 FQGNSA. The chain's CDR3 is CASSHLGNTIYF. CDR3 DNA: TGTGCCAGCAGCCACCTTGGAAACACCATATATTTT.

The gene calls are TRBV2 and TRBJ2-1; TRBD2 aligns across 13 bases. CDR1 is SNHLY and CDR2 is FYNNEI in the germline V gene. The CDR3 extends over 16 amino acids. The V gene end was trimmed by 6 bases and the J gene end by 2 bases; junction bases not matched to a gene: 4. CDR3 nucleotides: TGTGCCAGCAGGACGGGACTAGCGGGGCCCTACAATGAGCAGTTCTTC. Amino acids: CASRTGLAGPYNEQFF. The full variable domain, rest sourced from reference TRBV2 and TRBJ2-1, is EPEVTQTPSHQVTQMGQEVILRCVPISNHLYFYWYRQILGQKVEFLVSFYNNEISEKSEIFDDQFSVERPDGSNFTLKIRSTKLEDSAMYFCASRTGLAGPYNEQFFGPGTRLTVL.

This chain links TRBV10-2 with TRBJ2-5; 10 nucleotides align to TRBD2. J gave up 4 bases and V 8 bases, and 10 bases lay outside the gene matches. Germline assignment: CDR1 WSHSY and CDR2 SAAADI. The CDR3 spans 15 residues. The CDR3 DNA reads as TGCGCCAGCGAATCCAGCGGGGGGGGAATAGAGACCCAGTACTTC. It translates to CASESSGGGIETQYF.

The chain uses TRBV6-1 and TRBJ2-5, with D maybe TRBD1 (6 bases). The germline V gene has CDR1 MNHNS and CDR2 SASEGT. The V and J ends lost 1 base and 0 bases respectively, with 9 bases between them. This CDR3 contains 15 residues. The CDR3 loop is CASSEVTGDQETQYF. The CDR3 nucleotides read TGTGCCAGCAGTGAAGTGACAGGAGACCAAGAGACCCAGTACTTC.

The CDR3 DNA sequence: TGCGCCAGCAGCTTGGACGGTTATAATTCACCCCTCCACTTT. This codes for CASSLDGYNSPLHF. This sequence joins TRBV5-1 and TRBJ1-6, with D hard to call. The CDR3 runs to 14 residues. The V end lost 0 bases, the J end lost 4 bases, and 5 bases lay between the germline ends. Germline CDR1 is SGHRS and CDR2 is YFSETQ.

The chain combines TRBV29-1 with TRBJ1-4; D might be TRBD1 (6 bases). From germline, CDR1 is SQVTM and CDR2 ANQGSEA. This CDR3 is built from 14 residues. Trimming left V 6 bases short and J 3 bases short, with 14 bases between. CDR3 coding DNA: TGCAGCGTAGTCACAGGGATTTCTAATGAAAAACTGTTTTTT. Translated: CSVVTGISNEKLFF. The full variable domain, its missing parts supplied by reference TRBV29-1 and TRBJ1-4, is SAVISQKPSRDICQRGTSLTIQCQVDSQVTMMFWYRQQPGQSLTLIATANQGSEATYESGFVIDKFPISRPNLTFSTLTVSNMSPEDSSIYLCSVVTGISNEKLFFGSGTQLSVL.

The gene calls are TRBV9 and TRBJ2-2; D remains unclear. CDR1 and CDR2 (germline): SGDLS, YYNGEE. The CDR3 spans 14 residues. V shed 4 bases and J shed 5 bases, with 12 bases lying between them. The CDR3 DNA reads TGTGCCAGCAGCCCCATCCCGGAGACCGGGGAGCTGTTTTTT. Translation: CASSPIPETGELFF.

This clone was observed a single time. V usage is TRBV7-2 and J usage is TRBJ1-1; D ambiguous. The CDR3 covers 14 residues. The germline V and J ends were trimmed by 3 bases and 0 bases, with 8 bases remaining between them. The V gene's germline CDR1 is SGHTA and CDR2 FQGNSA. CDR3 protein: CASSFVTMNTEAFF. CDR3 coding DNA: TGTGCCAGCAGCTTTGTGACTATGAACACTGAAGCTTTCTTT.

The rearrangement links TRBV2 to TRBJ2-3; no reliable D call. The V gene's germline CDR1 is SNHLY and CDR2 FYNNEI. This CDR3 region has 14 residues. Trimming left V 4 bases short and J 2 bases short, with 10 bases between. For the CDR3, the DNA is TGTGCCAGCAGTGTAAGGCTGTTCACAGATACGCAGTATTTT. Translation: CASSVRLFTDTQYF. Complete variable domain (other parts from reference TRBV2 and TRBJ2-3): EPEVTQTPSHQVTQMGQEVILRCVPISNHLYFYWYRQILGQKVEFLVSFYNNEISEKSEIFDDQFSVERPDGSNFTLKIRSTKLEDSAMYFCASSVRLFTDTQYFGPGTRLTVL.

The chain combines TRBV5-4 with TRBJ2-5, with D uncertain. The germline V gene encodes CDR1 SGHNT and CDR2 YYREEE (reference sequence). Between the trimmed V and J ends, which lost 0 bases and 4 bases, there was a span of 13 bases. The CDR3 has 15 amino acids. The CDR3 reads CASSLVPGIGETQYF. DNA of the CDR3: TGTGCCAGCAGCTTGGTTCCAGGTATAGGAGAGACCCAGTACTTC. The full variable domain, rest sourced from reference TRBV5-4 and TRBJ2-5, is ETGVTQSPTHLIKTRGQQVTLRCSSQSGHNTVSWYQQALGQGPQFIFQYYREEENGRGNFPPRFSGLQFPNYSSELNVNALELDDSALYLCASSLVPGIGETQYFGPGTRLLVL.

The V and J genes are TRBV7-9 and TRBJ2-7; no clear D. The CDR3 covers 11 residues. Trimming stripped 2 bases from V and 4 bases from J, with 3 bases between. Germline V gene sequence: CDR1 SEHNR, CDR2 FQNEAQ (reference sequence). The CDR3 here is CASSLQYEQYF. The DNA of the CDR3 is TGTGCCAGCAGCTTACAGTACGAGCAGTACTTC.

This sequence joins TRBV7-2 and TRBJ1-2; TRBD1 matches 9 bases. Trimming took 4 bases from V and 8 from J; bases not matched to a gene: 11. The CDR3 has 15 amino acids. Germline CDR1 is SGHTA and CDR2 is FQGNSA. In nucleotides, the CDR3 is TGTGCCAGCAGCTGGTCGGGACAGGGTTTTGAAGGCTACACCTTC. It is translated as CASSWSGQGFEGYTF.

To note about this clone: Other DNA sequences of this sample code for an identical CDR3. The rearrangement links TRBV9 to TRBJ2-1; D possibly corresponds to TRBD1 (6 bases). Trimming took 0 bases from V and 8 from J, leaving 6 bases between them. The length of the CDR3 is 12 residues. Germline assignment: CDR1 SGDLS and CDR2 YYNGEE. The CDR3 region is CASSVGGHEQFF. DNA of the CDR3: TGTGCCAGCAGCGTAGGGGGGCATGAGCAGTTCTTC.

The chain uses TRBV27 and TRBJ2-1; no firm D call. V lost 6 bases to trimming and J lost 3 bases, with 12 bases between them. Germline CDR1 MNHEY, CDR2 SMNVEV (reference sequence). This CDR3 is built from 14 residues. As DNA, the CDR3 is TGTGCCAGCAGCCAATTGAAAGACTACAATGAGCAGTTCTTC. Its protein is CASSQLKDYNEQFF.

The V gene is TRBV11-2, the J gene TRBJ1-4; no clear D gene. With 3 bases removed from V and 4 bases from J, the gap between germline ends came to 12 bases. Germline values: CDR1 SGHAT, CDR2 FQNNGV. This CDR3 contains 15 residues. The CDR3 DNA is TGTGCCAGCAGCTTGAGGCAGACGAATAATGAAAAACTGTTTTTT. It yields the protein CASSLRQTNNEKLFF.

This chain joins TRBV11-2 and TRBJ1-1; a possible D gene is TRBD1 (5 bases). Germline assignment: CDR1 SGHAT and CDR2 FQNNGV. The CDR3 loop spans 16 amino acids. Between the trimmed V and J ends, which lost 4 bases and 2 bases, there was a span of 17 bases. CDR3 sequence (DNA): TGTGCCAGCAGCTCCGTTGCAGGGTCCTCCAACACTGAAGCTTTCTTT. Translation gives CASSSVAGSSNTEAFF.

This chain connects TRBV7-9 to TRBJ2-7, with TRBD1 identical over 7 bases. Germline V gene data show CDR1 as SEHNR and CDR2 as FQNEAQ (reference sequence). The CDR3 covers 13 residues. V lost 5 bases and J lost 2; bases outside the gene matches: 3. The CDR3 spells CASSRGTAYEQYF. The CDR3 coding sequence is TGTGCCAGCAGCAGGGGGACAGCCTACGAGCAGTACTTC.

The CDR3 nucleotides read TGTGCCAGTAGTATGGCAGGGGATGAAAAACTGTTTTTT. Translating it yields CASSMAGDEKLFF. The chain uses TRBV19 and TRBJ1-4; D perhaps matches TRBD1 (6 bases). CDR3 length: 13 residues. The germline gives CDR1 LNHDA, CDR2 SQIVND (reference sequence). V lost 3 bases and J lost 6, with 8 bases in between.